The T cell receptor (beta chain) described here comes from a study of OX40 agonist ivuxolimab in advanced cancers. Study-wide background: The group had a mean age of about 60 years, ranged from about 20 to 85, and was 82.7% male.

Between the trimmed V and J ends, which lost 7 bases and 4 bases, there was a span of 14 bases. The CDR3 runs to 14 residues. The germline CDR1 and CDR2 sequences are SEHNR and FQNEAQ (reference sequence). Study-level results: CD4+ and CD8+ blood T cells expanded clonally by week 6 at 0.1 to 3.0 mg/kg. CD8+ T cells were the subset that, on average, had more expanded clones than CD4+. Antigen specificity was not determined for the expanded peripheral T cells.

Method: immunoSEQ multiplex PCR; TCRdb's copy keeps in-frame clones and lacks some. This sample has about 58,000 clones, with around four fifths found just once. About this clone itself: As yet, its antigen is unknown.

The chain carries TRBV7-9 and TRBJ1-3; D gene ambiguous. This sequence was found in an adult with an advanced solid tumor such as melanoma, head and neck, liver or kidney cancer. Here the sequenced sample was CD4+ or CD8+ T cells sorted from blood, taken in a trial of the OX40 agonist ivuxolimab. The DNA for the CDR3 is TGTGCCAGCACCCCAGAGCGGGGAGGAAACACCATATATTTT. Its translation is CASTPERGGNTIYF.